The rows below give T cell receptor beta chains drawn from one sample of a study of beta chain features in type 1 diabetes. Assay used: immunoSEQ multiplex PCR; TCRdb lists only in-frame clones, some missing. This table has 250,000 to 350,000 clones, approximately 16% appearing once. What was sequenced was naive CD4+ T cells from blood. These TCRs come from a man between 18 and 29 years old with type 1 diabetes. CDR3s include the opening cysteine and the closing phenylalanine or tryptophan. The D gene is left open where the match is weak. A clone size is listed for some rows: how often the clone was seen (once, few, many), or a class if it is expanded.

clone size,V gene,J gene,D gene,CDR3 DNA,CDR3 protein
-,TRBV4-1,TRBJ1-1,-,TGCGCCAGCAGCTACCACCAGGGAACGAACACTGAAGCTTTCTTT,CASSYHQGTNTEAFF
few,TRBV5-1,TRBJ2-3,TRBD2,TGCGCCAGCAGCTCTGGACTAGCGGGCACAGATACGCAGTATTTT,CASSSGLAGTDTQYF
-,TRBV7-2,TRBJ2-7,TRBD2,TGTGCCAGCAGCTCCAATAGCGGGGGGCCGGCCTACGAGCAGTACTTC,CASSSNSGGPAYEQYF
few,TRBV7-9,TRBJ1-5,TRBD1,TGTGCCAGCAGTCCGGGACAGGGTCATCAGCCCCAGCATTTT,CASSPGQGHQPQHF
-,TRBV28,TRBJ1-2,TRBD1,TGTGCCAGCAGTTTACGAGGACAGGGCTATGGCTACACCTTC,CASSLRGQGYGYTF
few,TRBV7-9,TRBJ2-3,TRBD2,TGTGCCAGCAGCCAGGTGGGACTAGCGGCAGATACGCAGTATTTT,CASSQVGLAADTQYF
few,TRBV7-2,TRBJ2-3,TRBD2,TGTGCCAGCAGCCCGGGACTAGCGGGGGGGCTGGGCACAGATACGCAGTATTTT,CASSPGLAGGLGTDTQYF
-,TRBV28,TRBJ2-7,TRBD1,TGTGCCAGCAGGCCTGGACAGGGGTACGAGCAGTACTTC,CASRPGQGYEQYF
-,TRBV29-1,TRBJ2-5,-,TGCAGCGTTACCGGGACTTACCAAGAGACCCAGTACTTC,CSVTGTYQETQYF
few,TRBV7-6,TRBJ1-1,TRBD1,TGTGCCAGCAGCTCCGGGACAGGGGGCACTGAAGCTTTCTTT,CASSSGTGGTEAFF
few,TRBV28,TRBJ2-2,TRBD2,TGTGCCAGCAGCCGGACTAGCGGGGGGCCTAACACCGGGGAGCTGTTTTTT,CASSRTSGGPNTGELFF